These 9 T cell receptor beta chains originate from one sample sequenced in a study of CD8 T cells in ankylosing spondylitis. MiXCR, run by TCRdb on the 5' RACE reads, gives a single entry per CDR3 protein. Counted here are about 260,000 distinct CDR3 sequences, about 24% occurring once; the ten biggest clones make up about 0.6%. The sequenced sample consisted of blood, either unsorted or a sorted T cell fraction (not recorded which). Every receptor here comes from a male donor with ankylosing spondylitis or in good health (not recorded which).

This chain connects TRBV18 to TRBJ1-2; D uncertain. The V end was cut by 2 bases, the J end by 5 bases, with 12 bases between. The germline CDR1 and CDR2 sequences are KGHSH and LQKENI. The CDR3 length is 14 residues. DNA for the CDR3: TGTGCCAGCTCACCAGATGGCCAAGGGTATGGCTACACCTTC. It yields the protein CASSPDGQGYGYTF.

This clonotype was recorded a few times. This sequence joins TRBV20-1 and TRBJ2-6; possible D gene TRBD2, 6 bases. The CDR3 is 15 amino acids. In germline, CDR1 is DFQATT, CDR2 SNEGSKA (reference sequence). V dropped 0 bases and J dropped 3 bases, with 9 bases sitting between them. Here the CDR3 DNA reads TGCAGTGCTAGAGATGGGGGGATTGGGGCCAACGTCCTGACTTTC. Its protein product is CSARDGGIGANVLTF.

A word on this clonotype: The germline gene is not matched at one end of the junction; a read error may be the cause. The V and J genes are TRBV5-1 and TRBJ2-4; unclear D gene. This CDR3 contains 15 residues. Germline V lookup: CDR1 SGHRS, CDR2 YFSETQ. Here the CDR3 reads CASSPREAAKNIQHF. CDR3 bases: TGCGCCAGCAGCCCGCGAGAAGCCGCCAAAAACATTCAGCACTTC.

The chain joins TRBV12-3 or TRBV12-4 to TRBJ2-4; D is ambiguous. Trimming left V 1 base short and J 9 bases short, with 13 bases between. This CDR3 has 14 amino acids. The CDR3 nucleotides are TGTGCCAGCAGTTTAGGGTCAGAGGTCCCCATTCAGTACTTC. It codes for CASSLGSEVPIQYF.

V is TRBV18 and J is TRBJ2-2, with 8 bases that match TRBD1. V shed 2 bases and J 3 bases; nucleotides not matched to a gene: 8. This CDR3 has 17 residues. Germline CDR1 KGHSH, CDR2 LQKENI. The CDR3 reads CASSPSVQGADTGELFF. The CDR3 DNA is TGTGCCAGCTCACCATCAGTCCAGGGGGCGGACACCGGGGAGCTGTTTTTT.

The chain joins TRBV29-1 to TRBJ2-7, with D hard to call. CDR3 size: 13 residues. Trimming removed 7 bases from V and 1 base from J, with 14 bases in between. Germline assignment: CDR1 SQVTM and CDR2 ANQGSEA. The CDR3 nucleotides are TGCAGCGCCGGCGGCGGCGGATCCTACGAGCAGTACTTC. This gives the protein CSAGGGGSYEQYF.

CDR3 bases: TGTGCCAGCAGTTGGGACGGCTTCACCGGGGAGCTGTTTTTT. It codes for CASSWDGFTGELFF. The genes are TRBV12-3 or TRBV12-4 and TRBJ2-2; D is perhaps TRBD1 or TRBD2 (5 bases each). The CDR3 has 14 residues. The ends were cut back, 4 bases at V and 4 bases at J, with 10 bases in the middle.

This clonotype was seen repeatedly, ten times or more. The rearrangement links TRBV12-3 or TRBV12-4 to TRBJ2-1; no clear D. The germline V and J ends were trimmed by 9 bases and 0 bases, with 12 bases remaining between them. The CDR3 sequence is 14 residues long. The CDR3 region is CASWPSDSYNEQFF. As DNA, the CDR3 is TGTGCCAGTTGGCCGAGTGACTCCTACAATGAGCAGTTCTTC.

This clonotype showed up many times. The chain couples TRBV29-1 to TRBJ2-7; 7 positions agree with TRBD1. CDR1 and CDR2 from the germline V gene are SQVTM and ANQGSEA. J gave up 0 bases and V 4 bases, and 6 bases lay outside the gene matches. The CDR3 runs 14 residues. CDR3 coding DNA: TGCAGCGTTGGGGGGACAGCAAGCTCCTACGAGCAGTACTTC. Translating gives CSVGGTASSYEQYF.